This T cell receptor beta chain was sequenced for a study of blood T cell repertoires in COVID-19. Study in general: PBMCs, B-cell-depleted T cells, or T cells were the source of the cDNA or gDNA that made up the material.

The method was immunoSEQ multiplex PCR; TCRdb's version includes in-frame clones alone and lacks a portion of them. The sample holds some 160,000 clones, approximately 80% seen once. The TCR sequence derives from a human donor in a cohort sampled during active COVID-19. Sequencing was performed on peripheral blood.

CDR3: CASSLSSGKTDTQYF. As DNA, the CDR3 is TGTGCCAGCAGCTTGTCTAGCGGGAAAACAGATACGCAGTATTTT. The rearrangement uses TRBV5-4 and TRBJ2-3, with 9 bases identical to TRBD2. V was pared by 1 base and J by 3 bases, with 3 bases of the junction left unmatched. CDR1 and CDR2 from the germline V gene are SGHNT and YYREEE (reference sequence). The CDR3 has 15 residues.